A single sample gave rise to the 5 T cell receptor beta chains below, sequenced in a study of OX40 agonist ivuxolimab in advanced cancers. The data were produced by immunoSEQ multiplex PCR, yet TCRdb's version contains in-frame clones alone and is incomplete. The profile shows 75,000 to 95,000 clones, around 84% of them singletons. The sequenced sample was CD4+ or CD8+ T cells sorted from blood, obtained in a trial of the OX40 agonist ivuxolimab. These receptors were obtained from an adult with an advanced solid tumor such as melanoma, head and neck, liver or kidney cancer.

The chain carries TRBV11-1 and TRBJ2-5; tentative D call: TRBD1 (6 bases). Germline V gene lookup returns CDR1 SGHAT and CDR2 FQDESV (reference sequence). The V gene lost 5 bases and the J gene lost 7 bases, with 14 bases spanning the gap. This CDR3 is 13 amino acids long. The CDR3 spells CASSLPKGGTQYF. The CDR3 DNA reads TGTGCCAGCAGCCTACCAAAAGGGGGGACCCAGTACTTC. Combining the CDR3 with reference TRBV11-1 and TRBJ2-5 gives the whole variable domain EAEVAQSPRYKITEKSQAVAFWCDPISGHATLYWYRQILGQGPELLVQFQDESVVDDSQLPKDRFSAERLKGVDSTLKIQPAELGDSAMYLCASSLPKGGTQYFGPGTRLLVL.

The chain couples TRBV7-8 to TRBJ2-5, with D possibly being TRBD1 (5 bases). CDR1 and CDR2 (germline): SGHVS, FQNEAQ. Trimming removed 2 bases at V and 2 bases at J, with 12 bases between. The CDR3 length is 15 residues. The CDR3 reads CASSLYLQGQETQYF. As DNA, the CDR3 is TGTGCCAGCAGCTTATACCTTCAGGGACAAGAGACCCAGTACTTC. The full variable domain, with the rest looked up from reference TRBV7-8 and TRBJ2-5, is GAGVSQSPRYKVAKRGQDVALRCDPISGHVSLFWYQQALGQGPEFLTYFQNEAQLDKSGLPSDRFFAERPEGSVSTLKIQRTQQEDSAVYLCASSLYLQGQETQYFGPGTRLLVL.

This chain joins TRBV4-1 and TRBJ1-1; D gene ambiguous. This CDR3 is 15 amino acids long. Per the germline V gene, CDR1 is MGHRA and CDR2 is YSYEKL. The V and J ends lost 4 bases and 1 base respectively, with 13 bases between them. CDR3 coding DNA: TGCGCCAGCAGCCCGTCTCAGGTTCAGAACACTGAAGCTTTCTTT. Protein: CASSPSQVQNTEAFF.

The rearrangement uses TRBV5-6 and TRBJ2-3; 7 bases align to TRBD1. Germline V gene data show CDR1 as SGHDT and CDR2 as YYEEEE. The trim removed 7 bases at V and 0 bases at J, leaving 8 bases unmatched. The CDR3 is 15 amino acids. Here the CDR3 DNA reads TGTGCCAGCCGGTACAGGGGATTCAGCACAGATACGCAGTATTTT. As protein: CASRYRGFSTDTQYF. The whole variable domain, filled in from reference TRBV5-6 and TRBJ2-3, reads DAGVTQSPTHLIKTRGQQVTLRCSPKSGHDTVSWYQQALGQGPQFIFQYYEEEERQRGNFPDRFSGHQFPNYSSELNVNALLLGDSALYLCASRYRGFSTDTQYFGPGTRLTVL.

This chain links TRBV5-1 with TRBJ2-2; D not resolved. V lost 0 bases and J lost 5, with 17 bases in between. This CDR3 contains 17 residues. The germline V gene has CDR1 SGHRS and CDR2 YFSETQ. The CDR3 bases are TGCGCCAGCAGCTTGGAGCCCCACAGAGTCTGGACCGGGGAGCTGTTTTTT. It translates to CASSLEPHRVWTGELFF.